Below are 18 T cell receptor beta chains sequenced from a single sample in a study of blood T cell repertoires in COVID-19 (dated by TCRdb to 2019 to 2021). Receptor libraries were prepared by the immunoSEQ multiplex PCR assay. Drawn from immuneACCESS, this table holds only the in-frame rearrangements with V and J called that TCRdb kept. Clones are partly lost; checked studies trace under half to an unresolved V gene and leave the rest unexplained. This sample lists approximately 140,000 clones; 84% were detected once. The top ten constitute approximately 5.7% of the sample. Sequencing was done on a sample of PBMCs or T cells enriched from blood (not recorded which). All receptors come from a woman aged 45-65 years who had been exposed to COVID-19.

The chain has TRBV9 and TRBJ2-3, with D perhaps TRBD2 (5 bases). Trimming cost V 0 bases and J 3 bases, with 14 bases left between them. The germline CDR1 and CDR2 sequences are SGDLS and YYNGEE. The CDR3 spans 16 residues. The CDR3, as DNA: TGTGCCAGCAGCGTAGGAGAGGACTTGAGAACAGATACGCAGTATTTT. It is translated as CASSVGEDLRTDTQYF.

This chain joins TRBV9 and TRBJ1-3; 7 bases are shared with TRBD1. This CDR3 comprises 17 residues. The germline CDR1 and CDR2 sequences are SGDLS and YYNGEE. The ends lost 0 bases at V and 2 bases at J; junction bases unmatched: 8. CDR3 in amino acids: CASSVAARTGAGNTIYF. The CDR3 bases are TGTGCCAGCAGCGTAGCTGCCCGAACAGGGGCTGGAAACACCATATATTTT.

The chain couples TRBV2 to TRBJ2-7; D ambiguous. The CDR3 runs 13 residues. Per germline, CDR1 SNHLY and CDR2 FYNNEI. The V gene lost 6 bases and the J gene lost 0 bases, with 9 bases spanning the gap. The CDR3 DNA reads TGTGCCAGCAGGCAGGCCTTCTCCTACGAGCAGTACTTC. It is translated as CASRQAFSYEQYF.

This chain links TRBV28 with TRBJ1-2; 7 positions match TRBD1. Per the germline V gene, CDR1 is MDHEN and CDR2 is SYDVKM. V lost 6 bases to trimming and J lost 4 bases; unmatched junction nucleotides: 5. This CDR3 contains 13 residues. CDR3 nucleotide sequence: TGTGCCAGCAGGGGACAGACAGTCTATGGCTACACCTTC. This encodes CASRGQTVYGYTF.

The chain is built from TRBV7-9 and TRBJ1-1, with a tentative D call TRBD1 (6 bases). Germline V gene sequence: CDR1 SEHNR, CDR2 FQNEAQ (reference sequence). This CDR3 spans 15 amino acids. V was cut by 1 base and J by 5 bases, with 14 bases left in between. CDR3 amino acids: CASSLEGGGGTEAFF. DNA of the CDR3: TGTGCCAGCAGCTTAGAGGGCGGGGGCGGAACTGAAGCTTTCTTT.

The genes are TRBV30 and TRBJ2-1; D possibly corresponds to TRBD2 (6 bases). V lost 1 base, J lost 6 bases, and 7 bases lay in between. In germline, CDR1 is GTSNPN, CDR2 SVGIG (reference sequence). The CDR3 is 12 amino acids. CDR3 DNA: TGTGCCTGGAGTGAACTAGCCAATGAGCAGTTCTTC. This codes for CAWSELANEQFF.

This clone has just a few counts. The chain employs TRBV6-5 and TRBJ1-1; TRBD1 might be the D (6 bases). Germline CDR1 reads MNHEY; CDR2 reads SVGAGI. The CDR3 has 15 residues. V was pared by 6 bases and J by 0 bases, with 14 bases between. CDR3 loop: CASSQNGQLNTEAFF. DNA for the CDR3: TGTGCCAGCAGCCAGAACGGACAGCTGAACACTGAAGCTTTCTTT.

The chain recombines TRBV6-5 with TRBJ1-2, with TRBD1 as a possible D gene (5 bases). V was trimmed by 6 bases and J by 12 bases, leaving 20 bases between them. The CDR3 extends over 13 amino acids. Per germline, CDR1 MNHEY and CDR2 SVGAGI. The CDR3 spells CASRSGILYGDTF. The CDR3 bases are TGTGCCAGCAGGTCAGGGATCCTCTATGGGGACACCTTC.

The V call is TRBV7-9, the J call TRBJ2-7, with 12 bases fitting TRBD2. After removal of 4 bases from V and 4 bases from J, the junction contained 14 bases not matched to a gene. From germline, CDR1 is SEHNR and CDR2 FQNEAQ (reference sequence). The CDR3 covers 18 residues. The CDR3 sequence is CASSSTGASGRARYEQYF. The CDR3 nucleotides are TGTGCCAGCAGCTCGACCGGGGCTAGCGGGAGGGCCAGGTACGAGCAGTACTTC.

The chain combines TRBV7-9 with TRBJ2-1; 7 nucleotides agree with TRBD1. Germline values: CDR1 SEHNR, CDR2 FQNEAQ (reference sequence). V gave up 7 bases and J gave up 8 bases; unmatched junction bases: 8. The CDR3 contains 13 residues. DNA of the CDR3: TGTGCCAGCACCGCCGACAGGGCGGATGAGCAGTTCTTC. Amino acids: CASTADRADEQFF.

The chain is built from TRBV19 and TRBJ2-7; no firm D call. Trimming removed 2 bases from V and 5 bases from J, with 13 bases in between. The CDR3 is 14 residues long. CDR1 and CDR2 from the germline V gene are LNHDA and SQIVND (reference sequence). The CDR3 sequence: CASSIMSTSDEQYF. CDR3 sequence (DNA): TGTGCCAGTAGTATAATGTCGACAAGTGACGAGCAGTACTTC. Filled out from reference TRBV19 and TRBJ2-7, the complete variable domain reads DGGITQSPKYLFRKEGQNVTLSCEQNLNHDAMYWYRQDPGQGLRLIYYSQIVNDFQKGDIAEGYSVSREKKESFPLTVTSAQKNPTAFYLCASSIMSTSDEQYFGPGTRLTVT.

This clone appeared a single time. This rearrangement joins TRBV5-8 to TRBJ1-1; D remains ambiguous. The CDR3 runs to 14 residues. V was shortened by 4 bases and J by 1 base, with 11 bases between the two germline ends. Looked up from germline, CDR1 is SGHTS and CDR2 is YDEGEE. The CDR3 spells CASSGGARNTEAFF. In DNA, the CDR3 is TGTGCCAGCAGCGGAGGTGCCAGGAACACTGAAGCTTTCTTT.

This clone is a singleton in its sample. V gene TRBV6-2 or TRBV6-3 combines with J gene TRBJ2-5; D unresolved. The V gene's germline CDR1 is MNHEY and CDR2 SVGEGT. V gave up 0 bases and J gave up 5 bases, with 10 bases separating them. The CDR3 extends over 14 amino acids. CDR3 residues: CASSYSLAVETQYF. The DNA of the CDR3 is TGTGCCAGCAGTTACTCGTTGGCCGTGGAGACCCAGTACTTC.

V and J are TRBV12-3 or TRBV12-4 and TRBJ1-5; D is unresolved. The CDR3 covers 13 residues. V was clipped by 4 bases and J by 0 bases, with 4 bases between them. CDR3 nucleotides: TGTGCCAGCAGTTCTACTAGCAATCAGCCCCAGCATTTT. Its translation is CASSSTSNQPQHF.

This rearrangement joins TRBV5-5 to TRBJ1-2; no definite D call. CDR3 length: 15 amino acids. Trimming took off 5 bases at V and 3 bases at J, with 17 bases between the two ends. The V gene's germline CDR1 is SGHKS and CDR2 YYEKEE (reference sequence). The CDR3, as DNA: TGTGCCAGCAGTACCCGCAGTCAGGTTGACTATGGCTACACCTTC. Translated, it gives CASSTRSQVDYGYTF.

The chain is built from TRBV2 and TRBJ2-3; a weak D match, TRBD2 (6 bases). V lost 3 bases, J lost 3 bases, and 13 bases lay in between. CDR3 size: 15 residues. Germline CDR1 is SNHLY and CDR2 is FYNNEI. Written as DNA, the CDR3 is TGTGCCAGCAGTGATCCGGGGGAGGTAACAGATACGCAGTATTTT. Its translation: CASSDPGEVTDTQYF. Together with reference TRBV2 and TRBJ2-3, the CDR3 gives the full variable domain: EPEVTQTPSHQVTQMGQEVILRCVPISNHLYFYWYRQILGQKVEFLVSFYNNEISEKSEIFDDQFSVERPDGSNFTLKIRSTKLEDSAMYFCASSDPGEVTDTQYFGPGTRLTVL.

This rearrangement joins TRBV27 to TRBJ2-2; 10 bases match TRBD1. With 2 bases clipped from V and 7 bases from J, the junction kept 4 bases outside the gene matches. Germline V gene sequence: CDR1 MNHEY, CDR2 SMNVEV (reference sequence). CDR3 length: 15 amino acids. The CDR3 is CASSLGTGAGGELFF. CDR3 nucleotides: TGTGCCAGCAGTTTAGGGACAGGGGCCGGCGGGGAGCTGTTTTTT.

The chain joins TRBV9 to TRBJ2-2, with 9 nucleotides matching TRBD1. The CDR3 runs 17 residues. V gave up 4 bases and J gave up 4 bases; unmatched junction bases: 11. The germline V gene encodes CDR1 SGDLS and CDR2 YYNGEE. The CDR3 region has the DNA TGTGCCAGCAGCACCCTAAGGGACAGGGTGCGCACCGGGGAGCTGTTTTTT. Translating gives CASSTLRDRVRTGELFF.